These T cell receptor beta chains were read from a single sample in a study of blood T cell repertoires in COVID-19. The method was immunoSEQ multiplex PCR; TCRdb's version includes in-frame clones alone and lacks a portion of them. Counted here are about 110,000 clones, 65% to 80% occurring once; the ten biggest clones make up approximately 0.79%. The sample consisted of peripheral blood. The source of these receptors is a human donor with acute or convalescent COVID-19. The donor label of this sample is uncertain. Each CDR3 is given with its conserved first and last residue. D genes are given only for firm matches. Clone size is shown for a subset of rows, as once, few, many or a class of expanded clone.

>TRBJ2-1|TRBV30|few|TRBD2
CAWSVNGGGGLEQFF
TGTGCCTGGAGTGTCAACGGGGGGGGCGGGCTTGAGCAGTTCTTC
>TRBJ2-7|TRBV18|many|TRBD1
CASSPKLRDSRYEQYF
TGTGCCAGCTCACCGAAACTCCGGGACAGTCGGTACGAGCAGTACTTC
>TRBJ1-4|TRBV5-1|medium-sized|TRBD1
CASSWARGLVTNEKLFF
TGCGCCAGCAGTTGGGCCAGGGGGCTCGTGACCAATGAAAAACTGTTTTTT
>TRBJ2-3|TRBV9|NA|TRBD2
CASSPPGGKASDTQYF
TGTGCCAGCAGCCCCCCGGGAGGGAAGGCCTCAGATACGCAGTATTTT
>TRBJ2-1|TRBV2|few|NA
CASSDQGREQFF
TGTGCCAGCAGTGATCAGGGTCGGGAGCAGTTCTTC
>TRBJ1-2|TRBV6-5|NA|NA
CASIFNYGYTF
TGTGCCAGCATCTTTAACTATGGCTACACCTTC
>TRBJ1-2|TRBV4-1|once|NA
CASSQDLGSYGYTF
TGCGCCAGCAGCCAAGATTTGGGGAGCTATGGCTACACCTTC
>TRBJ2-3|TRBV2|few|TRBD2
CASISGGLSTDTQYF
TGTGCCAGCATTAGCGGGGGCCTCAGCACAGATACGCAGTATTTT
>TRBJ2-6|TRBV19|NA|NA
CASSTDSLDVNVLTF
TGTGCCAGTAGTACGGACAGCCTAGACGTCAACGTCCTGACTTTC
>TRBJ1-5|TRBV12-5|once|TRBD1
CASGLVLTGDIQPQHF
TGTGCTAGTGGTTTGGTACTGACAGGGGATATTCAGCCCCAGCATTTT
>TRBJ1-3|TRBV18|NA|TRBD1
CASSPGARQGGGNTIYF
TGTGCCAGCTCACCAGGAGCCCGACAGGGCGGGGGAAACACCATATATTTT
>TRBJ1-4|TRBV7-9|NA|TRBD1
CASIPLTGGDEKLFF
TGTGCCAGCATTCCGTTGACAGGGGGAGATGAAAAACTGTTTTTT
>TRBJ2-1|TRBV4-2|NA|TRBD2
CASSSRREDEQFF
TGTGCCAGCAGCTCTCGTCGGGAGGATGAGCAGTTCTTC
>TRBJ1-5|TRBV30|few|NA
CAWSVQGAQPQHF
TGTGCCTGGAGTGTACAGGGCGCTCAGCCCCAGCATTTT
>TRBJ1-1|TRBV15|NA|NA
CATSRVGQEAFF
TGTGCCACCAGCAGAGTTGGGCAGGAAGCTTTCTTT
>TRBJ2-5|TRBV7-7|NA|TRBD2
CASSLGGGGVETQYF
TGTGCTAGCAGCCTCGGTGGGGGGGGTGTCGAGACCCAGTACTTC
>TRBJ2-2|TRBV7-2|NA|NA
CASSLAGTWNTGELFF
TGTGCCAGCAGCTTAGCCGGGACATGGAACACCGGGGAGCTGTTTTTT
>TRBJ1-6|TRBV11-2|few|NA
CASSFLENSPLHF
TGTGCCAGCAGCTTCCTAGAAAATTCACCCCTCCACTTT
>TRBJ1-6|TRBV5-5|NA|TRBD1
CASSRAGQEGNSPLHF
TGTGCCAGCAGCCGGGCGGGACAGGAGGGGAATTCACCCCTCCACTTT
>TRBJ2-3|TRBV4-1|few|TRBD2
CASSQTGGVVTDTQYF
TGCGCCAGCAGCCAAACGGGGGGGGTTGTAACAGATACGCAGTATTTT
>TRBJ1-5|TRBV27|NA|NA
CASTGSTGRPQHF
TGTGCCAGCACCGGTTCCACCGGTCGGCCCCAGCATTTT
>TRBJ1-1|TRBV5-6|NA|TRBD1
CASSLGQGMANTEAFF
TGTGCCAGCAGCCTAGGACAGGGGATGGCTAACACTGAAGCTTTCTTT
>TRBJ2-2|TRBV24-1|few|NA
CATSDSRLNTGELFF
TGTGCCACCAGTGATTCCCGGTTGAACACCGGGGAGCTGTTTTTT
>TRBJ2-1|TRBV11-3|NA|TRBD2
CASSSTGGHSYNEQFF
TGTGCCAGCAGCTCAACGGGGGGGCATTCCTACAATGAGCAGTTCTTC
>TRBJ2-3|TRBV6-1|NA|TRBD2
CASSVSSGGPGDTQYF
TGTGCCAGCAGTGTCTCGAGCGGGGGCCCCGGGGATACGCAGTATTTT
>TRBJ2-3|TRBV6-1|few|TRBD2
CASSDLGGGTDTQYF
TGTGCCAGCAGTGATCTGGGGGGGGGCACAGATACGCAGTATTTT
>TRBJ2-7|TRBV29-1|many|NA
CSVVGQGGPYEQYF
TGCAGCGTTGTTGGGCAGGGTGGGCCCTACGAGCAGTACTTC
>TRBJ1-2|TRBV2|NA|TRBD1
CASLTGGGGYTF
TGTGCCAGCCTAACAGGGGGCGGTGGCTACACCTTC
>TRBJ2-1|TRBV11-2|NA|TRBD2
CASSPRTSGNIRAYNEQFF
TGTGCCAGCAGCCCCAGGACTAGCGGGAACATCAGGGCTTACAATGAGCAGTTCTTC
>TRBJ1-2|TRBV28|once|NA
CASSNFRDPGYGYTF
TGTGCCAGCAGTAACTTCCGGGATCCCGGGTATGGCTACACCTTC
>TRBJ1-1|TRBV10-2|NA|NA
CASSDQGPRSGAFF
TGCGCCAGCAGTGACCAGGGGCCCAGGTCCGGGGCTTTCTTT
>TRBJ2-5|TRBV27|once|NA
CASSYSGVQETQYF
TGTGCCAGCAGTTACTCGGGGGTTCAAGAGACCCAGTACTTC
>TRBJ1-4|TRBV24-1|NA|NA
CATSDAKGDLANEKLFF
TGTGCCACCAGTGATGCGAAAGGGGATCTAGCTAATGAAAAACTGTTTTTT
>TRBJ1-1|TRBV10-2|few|NA
CASLDYSLNTEAFF
TGCGCCAGCCTCGATTATAGCTTGAACACTGAAGCTTTCTTT
>TRBJ2-4|TRBV3-1/TRBV3-2|NA|NA
CASSQGVLVELENIQYF
TGTGCCAGCAGCCAAGGAGTTCTAGTTGAGCTAGAAAACATTCAGTACTTC
>TRBJ1-4|TRBV28|NA|TRBD1
CASSFQTGPSEKLFF
TGTGCCAGCAGTTTCCAGACAGGGCCCTCAGAAAAACTGTTTTTT
>TRBJ1-2|TRBV6-5|NA|TRBD1
CAIPLGQGESYGYTF
TGTGCCATCCCTTTGGGACAGGGGGAAAGCTATGGCTACACCTTC
>TRBJ1-6|TRBV6-5|NA|NA
CASSDTGWNNSPLHF
TGTGCCAGCAGCGATACAGGGTGGAATAATTCACCCCTCCACTTT
>TRBJ2-3|TRBV27|few|TRBD1
CASSRDRSADTQYF
TGTGCCAGCAGTCGGGACAGGTCTGCAGATACGCAGTATTTT
>TRBJ1-4|TRBV5-4|many|NA
CAPHEKLFF
TGTGCCCCTCATGAAAAACTGTTTTTT
>TRBJ2-1|TRBV19|NA|TRBD1
CASSPGQGNSYNEQFF
TGTGCCAGTAGTCCGGGACAGGGAAACTCCTACAATGAGCAGTTCTTC
>TRBJ2-1|TRBV5-1|NA|NA
CASSLEARGEQFF
TGCGCCAGCAGCTTGGAGGCTAGGGGTGAGCAGTTCTTC
>TRBJ1-2|TRBV15|NA|TRBD1
CATSRAGQGGDYGYTF
TGTGCCACCAGCAGGGCGGGACAGGGAGGGGACTATGGCTACACCTTC
>TRBJ1-4|TRBV30|few|TRBD1
CAWDREGEKLFF
TGTGCCTGGGACAGGGAAGGCGAAAAACTGTTTTTT
>TRBJ1-2|TRBV4-1|NA|NA
CASSLTLTDGQLSGYTF
TGCGCCAGCAGCCTGACCCTAACTGACGGACAGCTATCTGGCTACACCTTC
>TRBJ2-3|TRBV5-4|NA|TRBD2
CASSPGLAGATDTQYF
TGTGCCAGCAGCCCGGGACTAGCGGGGGCCACAGATACGCAGTATTTT
>TRBJ2-6|TRBV3-1/TRBV3-2|NA|TRBD2
CASRRGWEGDSGANVLTF
TGTGCCAGTCGACGAGGGTGGGAGGGAGACTCTGGGGCCAACGTCCTGACTTTC
>TRBJ2-5|TRBV5-8|NA|NA
CASSLFAITQYF
TGTGCCAGCAGCTTGTTTGCTATAACCCAGTACTTC
>TRBJ2-7|TRBV2|NA|TRBD1
CASNLQGVTSYEQYF
TGTGCCAGCAACCTACAGGGGGTGACGTCCTACGAGCAGTACTTC
>TRBJ2-5|TRBV3-1/TRBV3-2|few|TRBD2
CASSPRTGLYRETQYF
TGTGCCAGCAGCCCTCGAACGGGACTATATCGAGAGACCCAGTACTTC
>TRBJ1-1|TRBV5-1|once|NA
CASSFSRGTEAFF
TGCGCCAGCAGCTTCTCCCGGGGCACTGAAGCTTTCTTT